This TCR beta chain was identified in a study of T cell responses to AZD1222 COVID-19 vaccine (dated by TCRdb to the early 2020s). As for the study more broadly: TCR sequencing was performed for about 250 trial participants, of whom roughly 200 were given two doses of AZD1222 and around 25 were given two doses of MenACWY control vaccine. Trial participants were enrolled into age subgroups of 18-55, 56-69 and 70-plus years, which contained 148, 28 and 57 TCR-sequenced participants, respectively. Results the study describes overall, beyond this receptor: Reportedly, almost half of the unique spike-specific TCRs recognized epitopes lying outside the regions that are mutated in the B.1.351 and B.1.1.7 variants. CD4 TCRs associated with the vaccine covered the entire spike protein, and the dominant responses were in regions 160-218 and 743-854. The 56-69-year group was small, and its depth increase did not reach significance, likely because of low power. Most participants were white British and females outnumbered males, and the authors suggested that clonal diversity may have been underestimated. Conclusions about previously exposed vaccinees are limited because only a handful of AZD1222 recipients were SARS-CoV-2 seropositive at baseline. A significant rise in spike-specific TCR breadth and depth was observed after two AZD1222 doses relative to day 0 and relative to MenACWY recipients. Because no day 14 peak-response samples were available, repertoires were characterized only after the peak T cell response.

The time point label, as the study defines it: about 28 days (+/-7) after the second vaccine dose. AZD1222 recipients whose second dose came at about 4 weeks and those whose second dose came at about 12 weeks were combined into one group, since spike-specific TCR depth and breadth did not differ between the two schedules. Samples from vaccinated people were obtained from the UK trials COV001 and COV002, which included a single-blind randomized controlled phase 2/3 trial of AZD1222 (ChAdOx1 nCoV-19) in healthy adults. Trial participant PBMC samples were collected at day 0 and day 28 after the second dose for TCRbeta chain sequencing. The junction shows trimming of 1 base on V and 6 bases on J, plus 13 bases between the germline ends. The germline V gene yields SQVTM for CDR1 and ANQGSEA for CDR2. The CDR3 contains 14 residues, cysteine and phenylalanine counted. Only the CDR3 DNA is retained, 42 bases long and in frame from the first base.

About this clone itself: Its antigen remains undetermined. No base quality values were provided; no much bigger clone lies one nucleotide off.

The CDR3 regions of human TCRbeta chains were analyzed by immunosequencing. From the authors' description of their analysis: Repertoire TCRs were checked for matches against a reference library of SARS-CoV-2-specific TCRs that had been generated using the MIRA antigen-specificity platform. Breadth was defined as the fraction of unique TCRs that were SARS-CoV-2-associated, and depth was defined as the fraction of total T cells that were SARS-CoV-2-associated. Each spike-specific TCR was assigned to its reactive spike region and to a CD4 or CD8 class using the MIRA data. Log10-transformed breadth and depth values were compared by one-way ANOVA with Sidak's multiple comparisons tests. TCRdb obtained this table from immuneACCESS and retained in-frame rearrangements with V and J assigned. These tables miss some clones; where compared with another copy, unresolved V genes account for less than half of the shortfall, and the remainder is unexplained. V and J calls and clone size are those listed in that table; D and trimming were worked out from the DNA. The sample has over 75,000 clones on record, 87% of them singletons. Approximately 10% of the sample comes from the top ten.

This sequence originates from an adult who received the AZD1222 COVID-19 vaccine. In this chain, TRBV29-1 is recombined with TRBJ2-1; TRBD2 could be the D gene, as 7 bases match. This sample comprised peripheral blood, obtained 28 days after the second AZD1222 dose. CDR3 sequence: CSVEVYRGGNEQFF. The DNA sequence is as follows: TGCAGCGTTGAAGTGTATAGGGGGGGCAATGAGCAGTTCTTC.